The sequence of this TCR beta chain was determined in a study of beta chain features in type 1 diabetes. The CDR3 contains 15 residues. V gave up 1 base and J gave up 2 bases; unmatched junction bases: 3. Germline CDR1 is SGHTA and CDR2 is FQGNSA. General study findings and limits: Shortening that was moderate but significant affected the TCRB CDR3s of Type 1 diabetes patients in all four CD4+ subsets. Individuals with type 1 diabetes displayed fewer insertions and more deletions at VDJ junctions. The study found that naive, central memory and Treg TCRB repertoires appeared more similar in patients than in healthy donors.

Since all of the isolated RNA was reverse transcribed, expressed TCRB transcripts were what got sequenced. Naive, central memory and regulatory T cell samples produced a mean of roughly 3.8 million reads. The table came from immunoSEQ multiplex PCR; TCRdb's copy has only in-frame clones and leaves some out. The repertoire holds about 160,000 clones, with almost 8% as singletons. To note about this clone: Antigen unknown.

The receptor comes from a man in his late teens or twenties with type 1 diabetes. This chain links TRBV7-2 with TRBJ2-7; 9 bases match TRBD2. The sequencing input was central memory CD4+ T cells from blood. CDR3 protein: CASSLGIAGAYEQYF. The CDR3 DNA reads as TGTGCCAGCAGCTTAGGAATAGCGGGAGCCTACGAGCAGTACTTC.